This T cell receptor beta chain was sequenced in a study of T-cell reconstitution after alpha-beta-depleted transplantation in children. The length of the CDR3 is 17 residues. Germline CDR1 is LGHNT and CDR2 is FRNRAP. Deletions cut 1 base from V and 5 bases from J, with 20 bases between. Unique molecular identifiers were built into the TCRbeta library. TCRdb passed the PCR reads through MiXCR, listing each CDR3 protein once. The sample records about 500,000 distinct CDR3 sequences, roughly 33% being singletons. This sequence joins TRBV12-5 and TRBJ1-1; tentative D call: TRBD1 (5 bases). The TCR was taken from a human donor who donated a stem cell graft to a child with aplastic anemia. The input for sequencing was PBMCs from the stem cell graft donor, taken from the stem cell graft. The CDR3 protein is CASGLGYSGLAGTEAFF. The CDR3 bases are TGTGCTAGTGGTTTGGGATACTCGGGACTCGCGGGTACTGAAGCTTTCTTT.